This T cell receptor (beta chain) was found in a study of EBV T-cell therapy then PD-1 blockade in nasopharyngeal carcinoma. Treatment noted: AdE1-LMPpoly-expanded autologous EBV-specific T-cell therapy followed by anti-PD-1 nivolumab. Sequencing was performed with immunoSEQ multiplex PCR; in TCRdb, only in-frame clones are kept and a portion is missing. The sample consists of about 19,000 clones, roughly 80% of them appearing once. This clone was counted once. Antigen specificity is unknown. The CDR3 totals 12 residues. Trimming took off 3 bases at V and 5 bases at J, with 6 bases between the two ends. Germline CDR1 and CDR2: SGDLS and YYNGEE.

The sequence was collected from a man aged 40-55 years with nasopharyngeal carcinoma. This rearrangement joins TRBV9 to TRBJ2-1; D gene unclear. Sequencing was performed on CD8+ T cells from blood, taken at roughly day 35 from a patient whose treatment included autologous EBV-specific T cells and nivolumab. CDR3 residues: CASSAANNEQFF. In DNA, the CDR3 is TGTGCCAGCAGCGCAGCCAACAATGAGCAGTTCTTC. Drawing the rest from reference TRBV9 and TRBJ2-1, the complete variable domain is DSGVTQTPKHLITATGQRVTLRCSPRSGDLSVYWYQQSLDQGLQFLIQYYNGEERAKGNILERFSAQQFPDLHSELNLSSLELGDSALYFCASSAANNEQFFGPGTRLTVL.